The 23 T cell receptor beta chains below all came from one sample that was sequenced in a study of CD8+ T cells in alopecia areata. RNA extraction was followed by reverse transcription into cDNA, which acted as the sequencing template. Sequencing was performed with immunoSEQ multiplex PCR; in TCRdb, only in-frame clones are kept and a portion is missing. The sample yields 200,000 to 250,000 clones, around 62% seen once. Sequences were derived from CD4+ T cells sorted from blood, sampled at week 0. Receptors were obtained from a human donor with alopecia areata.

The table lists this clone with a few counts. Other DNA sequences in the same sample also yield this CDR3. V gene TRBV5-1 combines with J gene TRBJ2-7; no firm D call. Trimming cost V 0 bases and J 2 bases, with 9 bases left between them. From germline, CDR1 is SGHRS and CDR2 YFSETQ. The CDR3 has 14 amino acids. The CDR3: CASSLAQPAYEQYF. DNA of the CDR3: TGCGCCAGCAGCTTGGCTCAGCCAGCCTACGAGCAGTACTTC.

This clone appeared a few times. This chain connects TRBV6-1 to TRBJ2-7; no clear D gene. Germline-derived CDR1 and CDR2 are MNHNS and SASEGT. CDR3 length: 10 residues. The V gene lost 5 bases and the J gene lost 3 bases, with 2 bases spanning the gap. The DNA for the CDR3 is TGTGCCAGCAGTCGCTACGAGCAGTACTTC. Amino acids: CASSRYEQYF.

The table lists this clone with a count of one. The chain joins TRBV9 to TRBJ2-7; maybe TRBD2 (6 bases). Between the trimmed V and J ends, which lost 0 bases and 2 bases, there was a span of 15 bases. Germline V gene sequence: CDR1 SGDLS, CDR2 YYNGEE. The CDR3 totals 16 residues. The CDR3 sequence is CASSVGERAIPYEQYF. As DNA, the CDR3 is TGTGCCAGCAGCGTAGGGGAGCGGGCCATCCCCTACGAGCAGTACTTC.

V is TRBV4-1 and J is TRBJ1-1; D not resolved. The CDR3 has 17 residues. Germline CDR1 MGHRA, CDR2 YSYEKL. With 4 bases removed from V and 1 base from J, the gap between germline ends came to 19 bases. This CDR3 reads CASSRQDMGFRNTEAFF. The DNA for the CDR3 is TGCGCCAGCAGCCGGCAAGATATGGGGTTTCGGAACACTGAAGCTTTCTTT.

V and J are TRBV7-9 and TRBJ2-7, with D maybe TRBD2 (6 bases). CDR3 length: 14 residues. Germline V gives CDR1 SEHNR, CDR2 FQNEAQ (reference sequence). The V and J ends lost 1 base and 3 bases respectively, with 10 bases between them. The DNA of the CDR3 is TGTGCCAGCAGCTTAGTGTGGGGGGACTACGAGCAGTACTTC. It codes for CASSLVWGDYEQYF.

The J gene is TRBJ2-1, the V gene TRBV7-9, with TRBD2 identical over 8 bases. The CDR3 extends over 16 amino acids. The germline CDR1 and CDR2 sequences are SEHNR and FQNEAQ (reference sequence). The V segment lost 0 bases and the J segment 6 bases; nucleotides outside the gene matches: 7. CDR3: CASSLAAQREFNEQFF. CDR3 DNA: TGTGCCAGCAGCTTAGCAGCCCAGCGGGAGTTCAATGAGCAGTTCTTC.

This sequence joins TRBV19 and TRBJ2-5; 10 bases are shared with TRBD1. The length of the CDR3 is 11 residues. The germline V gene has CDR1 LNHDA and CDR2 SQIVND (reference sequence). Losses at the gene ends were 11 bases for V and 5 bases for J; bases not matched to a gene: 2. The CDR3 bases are TGTGCCTCGGGACAGGGGGAGACCCAGTACTTC. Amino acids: CASGQGETQYF.

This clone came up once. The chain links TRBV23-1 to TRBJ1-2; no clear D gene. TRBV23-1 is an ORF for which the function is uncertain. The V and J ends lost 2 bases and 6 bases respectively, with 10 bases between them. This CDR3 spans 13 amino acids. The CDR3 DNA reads TGCGCCAGCAGTCAACCACGTGAGGATGGCTACACCTTC. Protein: CASSQPREDGYTF.

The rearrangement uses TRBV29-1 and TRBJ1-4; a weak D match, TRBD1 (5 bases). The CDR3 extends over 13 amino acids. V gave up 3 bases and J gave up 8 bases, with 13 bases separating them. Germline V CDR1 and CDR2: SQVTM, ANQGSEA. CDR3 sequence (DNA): TGCAGCGTTGATAAGGGGATGGGAGAAAAACTGTTTTTT. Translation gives CSVDKGMGEKLFF.

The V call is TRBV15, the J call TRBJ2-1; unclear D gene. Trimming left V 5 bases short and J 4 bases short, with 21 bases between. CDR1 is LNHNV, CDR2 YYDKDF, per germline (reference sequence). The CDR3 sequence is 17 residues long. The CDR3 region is CATSALGMRRKYNEQFF. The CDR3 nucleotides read TGTGCCACCAGCGCCCTTGGAATGCGACGGAAATACAATGAGCAGTTCTTC.

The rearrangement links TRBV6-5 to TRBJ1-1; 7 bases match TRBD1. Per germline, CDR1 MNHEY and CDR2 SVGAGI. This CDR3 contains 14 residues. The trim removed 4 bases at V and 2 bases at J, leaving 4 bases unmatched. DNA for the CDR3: TGTGCCAGCAGTTCAATAGGGGGCAACACTGAAGCTTTCTTT. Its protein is CASSSIGGNTEAFF.

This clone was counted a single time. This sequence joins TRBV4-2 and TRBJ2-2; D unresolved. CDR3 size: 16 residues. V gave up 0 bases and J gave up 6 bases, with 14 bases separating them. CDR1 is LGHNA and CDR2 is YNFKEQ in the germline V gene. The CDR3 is CASSQEIGRAAGELFF. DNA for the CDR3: TGTGCCAGCAGCCAAGAAATTGGAAGGGCTGCCGGGGAGCTGTTTTTT.

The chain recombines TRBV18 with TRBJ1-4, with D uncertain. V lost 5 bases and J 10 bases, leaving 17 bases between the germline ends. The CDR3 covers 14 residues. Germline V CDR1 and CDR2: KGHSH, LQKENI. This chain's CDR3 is CASSSGSRIGKLFF. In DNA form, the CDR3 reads TGTGCCAGCTCATCCGGGTCAAGAATCGGAAAACTGTTTTTT.

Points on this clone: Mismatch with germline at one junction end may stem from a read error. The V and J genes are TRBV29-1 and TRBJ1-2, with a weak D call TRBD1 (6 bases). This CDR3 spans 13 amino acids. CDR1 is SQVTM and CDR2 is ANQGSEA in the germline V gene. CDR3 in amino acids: CSVKDRSNYGYTF. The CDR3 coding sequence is TGCAGCGTTAAAGACAGGTCTAACTATGGCTACACCTTC.

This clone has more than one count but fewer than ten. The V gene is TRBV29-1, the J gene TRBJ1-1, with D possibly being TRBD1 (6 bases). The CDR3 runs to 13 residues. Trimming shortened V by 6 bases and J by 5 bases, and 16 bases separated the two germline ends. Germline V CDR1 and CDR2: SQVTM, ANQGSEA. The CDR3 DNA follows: TGCAGCGTGCCACCGGGAAGGGGGACTGAAGCTTTCTTT. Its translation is CSVPPGRGTEAFF. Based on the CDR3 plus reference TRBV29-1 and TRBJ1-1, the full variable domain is SAVISQKPSRDICQRGTSLTIQCQVDSQVTMMFWYRQQPGQSLTLIATANQGSEATYESGFVIDKFPISRPNLTFSTLTVSNMSPEDSSIYLCSVPPGRGTEAFFGQGTRLTVV.

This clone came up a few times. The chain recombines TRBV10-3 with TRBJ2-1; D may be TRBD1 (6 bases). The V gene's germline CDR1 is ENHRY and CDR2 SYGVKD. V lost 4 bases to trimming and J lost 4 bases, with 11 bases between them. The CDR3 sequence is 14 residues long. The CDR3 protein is CAISARDTYNEQFF. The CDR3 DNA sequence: TGTGCCATCAGTGCCCGGGACACTTACAATGAGCAGTTCTTC.

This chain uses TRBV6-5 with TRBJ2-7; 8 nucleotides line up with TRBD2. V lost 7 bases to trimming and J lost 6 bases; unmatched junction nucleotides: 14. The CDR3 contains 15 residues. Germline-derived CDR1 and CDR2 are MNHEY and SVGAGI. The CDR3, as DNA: TGTGCCAGCATATCGGTTCGTAGCGGGAATGGCGAGCAGTACTTC. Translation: CASISVRSGNGEQYF.

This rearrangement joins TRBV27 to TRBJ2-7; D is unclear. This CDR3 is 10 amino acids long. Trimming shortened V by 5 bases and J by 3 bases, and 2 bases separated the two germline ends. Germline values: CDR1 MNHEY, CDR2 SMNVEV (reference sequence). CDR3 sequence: CASSLYEQYF. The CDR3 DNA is TGTGCCAGCAGTCTCTACGAGCAGTACTTC.

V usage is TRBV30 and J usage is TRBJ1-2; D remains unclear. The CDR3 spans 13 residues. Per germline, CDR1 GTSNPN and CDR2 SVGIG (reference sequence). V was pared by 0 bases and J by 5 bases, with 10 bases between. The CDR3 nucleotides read TGTGCCTGGAGTGTACAGTCTTATTATGGCTACACCTTC. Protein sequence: CAWSVQSYYGYTF.

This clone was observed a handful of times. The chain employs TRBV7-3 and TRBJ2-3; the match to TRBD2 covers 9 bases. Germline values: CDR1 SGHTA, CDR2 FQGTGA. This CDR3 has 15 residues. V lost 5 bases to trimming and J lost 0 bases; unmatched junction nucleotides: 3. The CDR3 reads CASSQTSGSTDTQYF. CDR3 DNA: TGTGCCAGCAGCCAGACTAGCGGAAGCACAGATACGCAGTATTTT.

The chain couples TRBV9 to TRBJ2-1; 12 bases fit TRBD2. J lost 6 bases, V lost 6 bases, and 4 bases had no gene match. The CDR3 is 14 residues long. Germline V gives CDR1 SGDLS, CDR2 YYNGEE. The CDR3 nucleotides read TGTGCCAGCACCGTGACTAGCGGGAGCAATGAGCAGTTCTTC. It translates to CASTVTSGSNEQFF.

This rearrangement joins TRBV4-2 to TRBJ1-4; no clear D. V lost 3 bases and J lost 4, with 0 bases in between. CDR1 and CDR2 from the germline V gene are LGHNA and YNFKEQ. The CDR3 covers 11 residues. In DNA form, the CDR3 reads TGTGCCAGCAGCCATAATGAAAAACTGTTTTTT. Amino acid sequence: CASSHNEKLFF.

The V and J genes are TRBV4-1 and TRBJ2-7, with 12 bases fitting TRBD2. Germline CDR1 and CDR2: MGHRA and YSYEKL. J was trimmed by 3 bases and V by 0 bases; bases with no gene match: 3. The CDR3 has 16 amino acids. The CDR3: CASSQEVLAGGYEQYF. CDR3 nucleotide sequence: TGCGCCAGCAGCCAAGAGGTACTAGCGGGAGGCTACGAGCAGTACTTC.